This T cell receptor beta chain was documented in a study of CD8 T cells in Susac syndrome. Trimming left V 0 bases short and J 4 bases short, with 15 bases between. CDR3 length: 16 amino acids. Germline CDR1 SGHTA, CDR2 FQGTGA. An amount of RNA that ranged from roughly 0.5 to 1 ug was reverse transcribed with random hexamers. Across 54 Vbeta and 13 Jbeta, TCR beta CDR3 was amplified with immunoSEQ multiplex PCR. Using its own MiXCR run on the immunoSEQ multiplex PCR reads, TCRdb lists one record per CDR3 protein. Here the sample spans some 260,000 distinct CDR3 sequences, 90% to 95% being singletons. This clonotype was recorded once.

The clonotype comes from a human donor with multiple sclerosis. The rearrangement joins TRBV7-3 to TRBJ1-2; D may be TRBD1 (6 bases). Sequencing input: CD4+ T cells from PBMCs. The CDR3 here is CASSLTGAGYPYGYTF. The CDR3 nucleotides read TGTGCCAGCAGCTTAACGGGGGCAGGGTACCCCTATGGCTACACCTTC.